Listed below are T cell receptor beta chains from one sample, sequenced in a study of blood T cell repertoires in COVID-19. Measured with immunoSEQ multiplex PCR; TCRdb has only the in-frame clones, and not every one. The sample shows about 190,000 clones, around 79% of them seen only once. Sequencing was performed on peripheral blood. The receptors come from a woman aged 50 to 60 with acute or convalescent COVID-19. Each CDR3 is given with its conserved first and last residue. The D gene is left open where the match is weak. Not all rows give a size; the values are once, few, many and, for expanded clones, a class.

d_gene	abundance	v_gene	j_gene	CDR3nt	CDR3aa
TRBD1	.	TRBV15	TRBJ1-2	TGTGCCACCAGCAGGGGAGGACAGGGGAGTTTCGGGGTCTATGGCTACACCTTC	CATSRGGQGSFGVYGYTF
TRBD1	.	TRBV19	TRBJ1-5	TGTGCCAGTACCACCGCGACAGGGACGGTGGGCAATCAGCCCCAGCATTTT	CASTTATGTVGNQPQHF
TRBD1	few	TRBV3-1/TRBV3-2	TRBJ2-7	TGTGCCAGCAGCCATGGACAGGGTGAGGCCTACGAGCAGTACTTC	CASSHGQGEAYEQYF
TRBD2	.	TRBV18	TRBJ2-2	TGTGCCAGCTCACCACAGGGTAGCGGGGTCACCGGGGAGCTGTTTTTT	CASSPQGSGVTGELFF
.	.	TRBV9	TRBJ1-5	TGTGCCAGCAGCGTAGGGGGGGGTCAGCCCCAGCATTTT	CASSVGGGQPQHF
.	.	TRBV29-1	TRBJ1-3	TGCAGCGTCCAGAGGGGGTCTGGAAACACCATATATTTT	CSVQRGSGNTIYF
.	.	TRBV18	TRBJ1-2	TGTGCCAGCTCACCACGGAGGGATTTGATACTCTCTTCCTATGGCTACACCTTC	CASSPRRDLILSSYGYTF
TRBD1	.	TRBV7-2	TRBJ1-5	TGTGCCAGCAGCCCTACAGGGGGAAATCAGCCCCAGCATTTT	CASSPTGGNQPQHF
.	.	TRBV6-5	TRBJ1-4	TGTGCCAGCAAAGGTCGGGGGTTAGGAGAAAAACTGTTTTTT	CASKGRGLGEKLFF
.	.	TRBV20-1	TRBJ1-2	TGCAGTGCTGGTGGGGGAGAGGGCTATGGCTACACCTTC	CSAGGGEGYGYTF
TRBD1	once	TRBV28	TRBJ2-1	TGTGCCAGCAGTTCCCACAGGGGATTCTACAATGAGCAGTTCTTC	CASSSHRGFYNEQFF
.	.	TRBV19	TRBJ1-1	TGTGCCAGTATAGATAGGAACACTGAAGCTTTCTTT	CASIDRNTEAFF
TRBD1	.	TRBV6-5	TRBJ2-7	TGTGCCAGCAGGGGACAGGGCCCTTCCTCCTACGAGCAGTACTTC	CASRGQGPSSYEQYF
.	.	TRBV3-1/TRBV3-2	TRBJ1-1	TGTGCCAGCAGCTTGGGACTGACGAACACTGAAGCTTTCTTT	CASSLGLTNTEAFF
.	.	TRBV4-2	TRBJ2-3	TGTGCCAGCAGCCAAGATCATGCGGGAGATACGCAGTATTTT	CASSQDHAGDTQYF
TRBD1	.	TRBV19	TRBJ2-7	TGTGCCAGTACAGGGGGCGCATCCTACGAGCAGTACTTC	CASTGGASYEQYF
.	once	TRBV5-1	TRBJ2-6	TGCGCCAGCAGCTTGGGCGCCTCTGGGGCCAACGTCCTGACTTTC	CASSLGASGANVLTF
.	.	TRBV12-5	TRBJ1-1	TGTGCTAGTGCGATGGACAGCTTGAACACTGAAGCTTTCTTT	CASAMDSLNTEAFF
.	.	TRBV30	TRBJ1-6	TGTGCCTGGAGTGGTAGGGGTCTTCGGTCACCCCTCCACTTT	CAWSGRGLRSPLHF
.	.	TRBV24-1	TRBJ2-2	TGTGCCACCAGTGATTCGGACAGAGGGGCCGGGGAGCTGTTTTTT	CATSDSDRGAGELFF
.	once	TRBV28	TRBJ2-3	TGTGCCAGCAGGGGGACTCCCCGGGGAGATACGCAGTATTTT	CASRGTPRGDTQYF
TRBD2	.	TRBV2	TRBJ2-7	TGTGCCAGCAGTGTCGGACTAGCGGGAGCCTACGAGCAGTACTTC	CASSVGLAGAYEQYF
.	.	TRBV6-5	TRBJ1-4	TGTGCCAGCAACCAGGGACAAACAACTAATGAAAAACTGTTTTTT	CASNQGQTTNEKLFF
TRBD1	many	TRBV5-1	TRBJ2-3	TGCGCCAGCAGCGCCACTACAGGGGGGACAGATACGCAGTATTTT	CASSATTGGTDTQYF
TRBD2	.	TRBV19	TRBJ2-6	TGTGCCAGTAGTCTCGGACTAGCGGCCACGGTGCAGGTTGGGGCCAACGTCCTGACTTTC	CASSLGLAATVQVGANVLTF
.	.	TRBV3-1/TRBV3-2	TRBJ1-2	TGTGCCAGCACCTACTCTACCTCCTCGTATGGCTACACCTTC	CASTYSTSSYGYTF
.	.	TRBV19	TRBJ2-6	TGTGCCAGTAACTTCGGGGGGGCCAACGTCCTGACTTTC	CASNFGGANVLTF
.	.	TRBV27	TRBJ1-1	TGTGCCAGCAGTTTAGGGGCGAACACTGAAGCTTTCTTT	CASSLGANTEAFF
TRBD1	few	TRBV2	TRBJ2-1	TGTGCCAGCAGTAGAGGGGGCGCCTACAATGAGCAGTTCTTC	CASSRGGAYNEQFF
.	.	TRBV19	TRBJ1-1	TGTGCCAGTAACATGAACACTGAAGCTTTCTTT	CASNMNTEAFF
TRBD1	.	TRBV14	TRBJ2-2	TGTGCCAGCAGCCAACTGGACAGGGCATGGCACGGGGAGCTGTTTTTT	CASSQLDRAWHGELFF
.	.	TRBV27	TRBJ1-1	TGTGCCAGCAGTTTAGGGAGAAACACTGAAGCTTTCTTT	CASSLGRNTEAFF
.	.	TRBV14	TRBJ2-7	TGTGCCAGCAGCCCCGCCATCAGCGAGCAGTACTTC	CASSPAISEQYF